This T cell receptor beta chain appears in the sequencing data of a study of CD8+ T cells in alopecia areata. About the research overall: Treated patients received oral tofacitinib, 5 to 10 mg twice daily. Tofacitinib ran 6 to 18 months, followed by 6 months off drug.

Trimming removed 7 bases from V and 4 bases from J, with 21 bases in between. Per germline, CDR1 SGHRS and CDR2 YFSETQ. This CDR3 has 15 amino acids. Sequencing relied on a cDNA template that was reverse transcribed from extracted RNA. TCRdb keeps only in-frame clones here, not all; method: immunoSEQ multiplex PCR. The table shows roughly 120,000 clones, with roughly two fifths occurring only once. On this clone: Its antigen is unidentified.

Overall study findings and caveats: For lesional scalp, especially alopecia totalis/universalis, clonality was higher than in normal scalp.

It was from alopecia areata patients that lesional scalp punch biopsies and peripheral blood were collected. V usage is TRBV5-1 and J usage is TRBJ2-7; no definite D call. Sequencing was performed on CD4+ T cells sorted from blood. The origin of this receptor is a human donor with alopecia areata. The CDR3 region has the DNA TGCGCCAGCCCGAAGGGCCCCCCGTCCCGATACGAGCAGTACTTC. It codes for CASPKGPPSRYEQYF. Combining the CDR3 with reference TRBV5-1 and TRBJ2-7 gives the whole variable domain KAGVTQTPRYLIKTRGQQVTLSCSPISGHRSVSWYQQTPGQGLQFLFEYFSETQRNKGNFPGRFSGRQFSNSRSEMNVSTLELGDSALYLCASPKGPPSRYEQYFGPGTRLTVT.